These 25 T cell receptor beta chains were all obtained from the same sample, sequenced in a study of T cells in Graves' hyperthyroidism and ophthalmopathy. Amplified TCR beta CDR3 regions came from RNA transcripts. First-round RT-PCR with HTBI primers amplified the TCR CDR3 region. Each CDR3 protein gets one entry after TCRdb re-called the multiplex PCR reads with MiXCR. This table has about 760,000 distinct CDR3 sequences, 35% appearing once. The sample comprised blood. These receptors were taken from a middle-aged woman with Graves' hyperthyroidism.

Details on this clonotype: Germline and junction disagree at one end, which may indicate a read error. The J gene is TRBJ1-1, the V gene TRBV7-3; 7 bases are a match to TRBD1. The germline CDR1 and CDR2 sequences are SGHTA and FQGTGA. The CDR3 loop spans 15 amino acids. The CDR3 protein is CAGSFRGDGNTEASF. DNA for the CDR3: TGTGCCGGCAGCTTCAGGGGGGACGGGAACACTGAAGCTTCCTTT.

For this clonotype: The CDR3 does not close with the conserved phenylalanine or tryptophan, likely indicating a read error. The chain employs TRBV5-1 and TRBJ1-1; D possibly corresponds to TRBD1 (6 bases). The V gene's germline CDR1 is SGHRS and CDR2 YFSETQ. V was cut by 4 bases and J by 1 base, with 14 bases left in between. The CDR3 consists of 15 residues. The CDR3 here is CASSQNRDQNTEAFL. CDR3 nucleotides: TGCGCCAGCAGCCAAAACAGGGATCAGAACACTGAAGCTTTCCTT.

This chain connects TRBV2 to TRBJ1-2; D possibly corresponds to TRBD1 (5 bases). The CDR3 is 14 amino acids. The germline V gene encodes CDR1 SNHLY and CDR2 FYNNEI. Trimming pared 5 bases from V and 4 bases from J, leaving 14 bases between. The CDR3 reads CASSYGDDPYGYTF. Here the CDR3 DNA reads TGTGCCAGCAGTTATGGGGACGATCCCTATGGCTACACCTTC.

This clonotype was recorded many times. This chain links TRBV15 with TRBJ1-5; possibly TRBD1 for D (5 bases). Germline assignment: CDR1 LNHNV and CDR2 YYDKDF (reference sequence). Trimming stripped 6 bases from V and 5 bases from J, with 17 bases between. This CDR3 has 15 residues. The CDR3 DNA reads TGTGCCACCAGGCAGCGGGGCGGCTGGGATCAGCCCCAGCATTTT. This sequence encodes CATRQRGGWDQPQHF.

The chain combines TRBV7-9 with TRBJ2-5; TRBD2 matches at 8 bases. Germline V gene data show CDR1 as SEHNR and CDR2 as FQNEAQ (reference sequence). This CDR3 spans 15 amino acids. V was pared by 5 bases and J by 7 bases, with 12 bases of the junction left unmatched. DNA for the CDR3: TGTGCCAGCAGCCTTAGCAGCGGGAGTACGGCGACCCAGTACTTC. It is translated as CASSLSSGSTATQYF.

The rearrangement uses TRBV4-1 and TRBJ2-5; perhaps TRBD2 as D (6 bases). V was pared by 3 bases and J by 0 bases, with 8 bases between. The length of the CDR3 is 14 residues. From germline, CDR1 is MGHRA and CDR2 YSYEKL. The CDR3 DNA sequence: TGCGCCAGCAGCCAGCGGGACCACCAAGAGACCCAGTACTTC. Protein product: CASSQRDHQETQYF.

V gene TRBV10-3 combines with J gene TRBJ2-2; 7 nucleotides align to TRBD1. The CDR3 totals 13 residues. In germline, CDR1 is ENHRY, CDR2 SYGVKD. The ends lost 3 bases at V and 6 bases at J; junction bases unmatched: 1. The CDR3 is CAISDQGAGELFF. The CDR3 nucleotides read TGTGCCATCAGTGATCAGGGGGCCGGGGAGCTGTTTTTT.

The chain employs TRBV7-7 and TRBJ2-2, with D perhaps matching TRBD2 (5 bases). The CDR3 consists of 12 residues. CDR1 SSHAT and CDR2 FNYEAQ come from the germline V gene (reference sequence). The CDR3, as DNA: TGTGCTAGAGGGCGGTATACCGGGGAGCTGTTTTTT. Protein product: CARGRYTGELFF.

The CDR3 region is CASGNTGRGYGYTF. The CDR3 DNA reads as TGCGCCAGCGGAAACACAGGCCGCGGGTATGGCTACACCTTC. The V gene is TRBV4-3, the J gene TRBJ1-2, with a possible D match to TRBD1 (5 bases). V lost 8 bases and J lost 5, with 18 bases in between. CDR1 and CDR2 from the germline V gene are LGHNA and YSLEER. The CDR3 has 14 residues.

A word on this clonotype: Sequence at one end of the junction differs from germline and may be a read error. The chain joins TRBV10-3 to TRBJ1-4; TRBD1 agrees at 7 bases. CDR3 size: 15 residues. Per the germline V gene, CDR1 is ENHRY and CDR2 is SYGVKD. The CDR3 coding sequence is TGTGCCAGCAGTTTACAGGGGACAGCGGCGGAAAAACTGTTTTTT. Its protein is CASSLQGTAAEKLFF.

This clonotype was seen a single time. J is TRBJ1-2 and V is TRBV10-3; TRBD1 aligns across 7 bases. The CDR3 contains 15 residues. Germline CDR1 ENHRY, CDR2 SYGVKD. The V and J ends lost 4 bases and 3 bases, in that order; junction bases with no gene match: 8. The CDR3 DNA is TGTGCCATCAGTGCTAGTCAGGGGGGGGACTATGGCTACACCTTC. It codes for CAISASQGGDYGYTF.

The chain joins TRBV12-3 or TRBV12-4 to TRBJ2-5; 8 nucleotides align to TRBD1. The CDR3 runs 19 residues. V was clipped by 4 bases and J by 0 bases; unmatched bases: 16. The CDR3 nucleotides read TGTGCCAGCAGTTACGCTGCCAGGGGGCGACCCAGCTACCAAGAGACCCAGTACTTC. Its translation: CASSYAARGRPSYQETQYF.

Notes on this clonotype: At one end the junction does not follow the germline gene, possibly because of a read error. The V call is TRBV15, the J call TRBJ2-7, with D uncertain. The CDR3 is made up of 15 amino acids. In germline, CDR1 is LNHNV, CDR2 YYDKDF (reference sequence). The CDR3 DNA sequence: TGTACCACCAGCAGAGATCGTCCAGGAGAGGACGAGCAGTACTTC. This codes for CTTSRDRPGEDEQYF.

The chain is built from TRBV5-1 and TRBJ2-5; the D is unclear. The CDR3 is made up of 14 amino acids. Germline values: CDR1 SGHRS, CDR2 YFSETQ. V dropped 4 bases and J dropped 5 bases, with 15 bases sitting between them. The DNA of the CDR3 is TGCGCCAGCAGCCCAATGGTAGTCGAGGAGACCCAGTACTTC. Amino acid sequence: CASSPMVVEETQYF.

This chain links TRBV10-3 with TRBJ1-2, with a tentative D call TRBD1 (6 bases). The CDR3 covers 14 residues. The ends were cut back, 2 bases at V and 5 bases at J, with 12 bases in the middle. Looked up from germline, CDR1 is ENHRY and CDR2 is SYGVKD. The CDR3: CAISEPGAGYGYTF. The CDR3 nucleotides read TGTGCCATCAGTGAGCCAGGGGCTGGTTATGGCTACACCTTC.

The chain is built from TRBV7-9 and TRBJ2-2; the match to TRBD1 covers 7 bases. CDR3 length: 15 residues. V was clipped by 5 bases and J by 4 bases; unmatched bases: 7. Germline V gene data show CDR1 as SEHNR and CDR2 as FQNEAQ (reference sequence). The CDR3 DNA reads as TGTGCCAGCAGCCGGGACAGCACAACCACCGGGGAGCTGTTTTTT. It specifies CASSRDSTTTGELFF.

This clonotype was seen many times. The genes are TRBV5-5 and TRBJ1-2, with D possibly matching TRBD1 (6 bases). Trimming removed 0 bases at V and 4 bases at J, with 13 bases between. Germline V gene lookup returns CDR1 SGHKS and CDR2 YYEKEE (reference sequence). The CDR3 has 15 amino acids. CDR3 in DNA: TGTGCCAGCAGCTTGGCGGTCGGGACACCCTATGGCTACACCTTC. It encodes CASSLAVGTPYGYTF.

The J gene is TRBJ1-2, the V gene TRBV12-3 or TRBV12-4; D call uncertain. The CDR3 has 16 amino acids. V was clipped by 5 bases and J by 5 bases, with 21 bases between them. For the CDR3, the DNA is TGTGCCAGCAGTCGACACGGCAGCCCCTTATGGTATGGCTACACCTTC. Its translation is CASSRHGSPLWYGYTF.

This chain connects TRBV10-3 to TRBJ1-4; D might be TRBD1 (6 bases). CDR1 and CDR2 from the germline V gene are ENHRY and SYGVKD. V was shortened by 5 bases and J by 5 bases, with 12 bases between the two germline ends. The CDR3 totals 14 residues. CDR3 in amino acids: CAISKDSLNEKLFF. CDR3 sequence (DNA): TGTGCCATCAGTAAGGACAGTTTGAATGAAAAACTGTTTTTT.

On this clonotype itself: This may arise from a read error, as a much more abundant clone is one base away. CDR3 loop: CASSGGLGNEKLIF. In DNA form, the CDR3 reads TGTGCCAGCAGCGGAGGGTTAGGGAATGAAAAACTGATTTTT. V and J are TRBV9 and TRBJ1-4; D is uncertain. Germline V gives CDR1 SGDLS, CDR2 YYNGEE. This CDR3 spans 14 amino acids. The whole variable domain, remainder taken from reference TRBV9 and TRBJ1-4, is DSGVTQTPKHLITATGQRVTLRCSPRSGDLSVYWYQQSLDQGLQFLIQYYNGEERAKGNILERFSAQQFPDLHSELNLSSLELGDSALYFCASSGGLGNEKLIFGSGTQLSVL.

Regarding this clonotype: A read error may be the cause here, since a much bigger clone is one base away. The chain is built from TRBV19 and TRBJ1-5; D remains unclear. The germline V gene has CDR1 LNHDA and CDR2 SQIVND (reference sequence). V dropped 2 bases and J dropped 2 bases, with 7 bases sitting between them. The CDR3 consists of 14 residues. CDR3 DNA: TGTGCCAGTAGTATACTGTTAGGCAATCAGCCCCAGCATTTT. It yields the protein CASSILLGNQPQHF.

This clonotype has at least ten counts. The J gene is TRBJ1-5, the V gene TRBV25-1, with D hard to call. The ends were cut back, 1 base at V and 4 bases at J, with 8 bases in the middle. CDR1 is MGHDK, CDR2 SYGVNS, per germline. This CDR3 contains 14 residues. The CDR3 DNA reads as TGTGCCAGCAGTGAATCTAACGGAAATCAGCCCCAGCATTTT. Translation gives CASSESNGNQPQHF.

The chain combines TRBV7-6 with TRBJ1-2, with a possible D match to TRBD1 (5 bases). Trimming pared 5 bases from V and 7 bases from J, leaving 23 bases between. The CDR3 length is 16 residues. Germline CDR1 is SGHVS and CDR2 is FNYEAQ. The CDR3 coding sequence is TGTGCCAGCAGCCCGGGGCGCGGTTTCTCGGTCCGTGGCTACACCTTC. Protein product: CASSPGRGFSVRGYTF.

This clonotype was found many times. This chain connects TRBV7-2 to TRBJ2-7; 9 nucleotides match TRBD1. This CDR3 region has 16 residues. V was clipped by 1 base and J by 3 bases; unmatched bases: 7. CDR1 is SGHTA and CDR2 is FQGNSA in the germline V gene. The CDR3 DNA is TGTGCCAGCAGCTTAGGCCCCGGGACAGGGCTCTACGAGCAGTACTTC. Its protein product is CASSLGPGTGLYEQYF.

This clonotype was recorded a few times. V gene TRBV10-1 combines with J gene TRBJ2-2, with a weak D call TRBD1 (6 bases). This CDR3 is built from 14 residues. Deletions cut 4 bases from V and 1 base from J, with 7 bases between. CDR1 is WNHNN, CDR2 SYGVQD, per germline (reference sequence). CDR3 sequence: CASSGTENTGELFF. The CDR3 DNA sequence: TGCGCCAGCAGTGGGACAGAGAACACCGGGGAGCTGTTTTTT.